This T cell receptor (beta chain) is drawn from a study of monozygotic twins with inflammatory bowel disease (dated by TCRdb to about 2019). The study in broad terms: The complete study included approximately 30 monozygotic twin pairs: 19 IBD-discordant Danish pairs and nine German pairs, of which four were IBD-concordant and five were IBD-discordant. The search for disease-associated traits relied mainly on comparing, within discordant pairs, IBD patients with their genetically identical healthy co-twins. Each individual had, on average, about 151 000 unique TCRalpha sequences and 181 000 unique TCRbeta sequences available for analysis. Summary of the overall study and its limitations: Fewer clonotypes were shared with other individuals by IBD patients than by healthy twins, most markedly in patients showing signs of disease activity. The analysis was unable to tell apart different T cell subtypes. Differing immunosuppressive treatments among patients may have added background noise and inter-individual variability to the repertoires. IBD patients had lower TCRbeta repertoire diversity, measured by the inverse Simpson index, than their healthy co-twins. No single strong signal or clonotype linked to IBD turned up in the results, so the idea that one exists was not supported. Repertoire similarity did not differ between concordant and discordant twins, which could be due to limited statistical power.

In the germline V gene, CDR1 corresponds to SGHVS and CDR2 to FQNEAQ. The CDR3 starts with the cysteine, ends with the phenylalanine, and has 13 residues. Only the protein sequence is given. From each donor, a roughly 2.5 ml peripheral blood sample was collected into PAXgene tubes and kept at -80 degrees C. Total RNA was isolated from whole blood with the PAXgene blood miRNA kit on an automated QIAcube, without T cell sorting. Peripheral blood from monozygotic twin pairs, either concordant or discordant for inflammatory bowel disease, underwent deep TCRalpha and TCRbeta repertoire profiling that used unique molecular barcoding. Smoking habits were recorded for all twin pairs, and individuals were classified as current, former or never smokers. With respect to this clonotype: Which antigen it targets is not known.

Library generation was performed with 5' RACE. The input for every TCR library was 3,500 to 4,000 ng of total RNA. For each sample, cDNA synthesis was carried out in eight separate reactions using SMARTScribe reverse transcriptase. During cDNA synthesis, unique molecular identifiers containing a 6-nucleotide sample barcode were introduced by template switching. TCRalpha and TCRbeta cDNA was amplified in two nested PCRs of around 15 and 9 cycles, and bead purification was carried out after each PCR. Before amplification, the cDNA was treated with uracil DNA-glycosylase and purified using the QIAquick PCR purification kit. The second PCR was the step at which Illumina TruSeq-compatible adapters and sample-specific barcodes were added. TapeStation and Qubit were used to check library quality and concentration, and 4 to 6 ng of each library was pooled. The pooled libraries were sequenced with 2 x 100 bp reads and custom sequencing primers on an Illumina HiSeq2500 single-index Rapid Run. In the paper's pipeline: UMI-based consensus assembly with MiGEC version 1.2.6 was used to correct PCR and sequencing errors. MiXCR version 2.1.1 was used for V(D)J alignment, clonotype assembly and CDR3 extraction. Normalisation of gene usage, clonotype sharing and MAIT/NKT TCR abundance was achieved by analysing the top 1000, 10 000 and 20 000 clonotypes per sample. After downsampling to 27 000 UMIs, diversity was calculated as the inverse Simpson index using the vegan R package. Paired Mann-Whitney U tests on discordant twin pairs were used, with Benjamini-Hochberg multiple-testing correction. The reads underwent TCRdb reprocessing, giving one record for each CDR3 protein sequence and no DNA. The V and J calls come from TCRdb's annotation, not from the publication. The table for this sample records about 99,000 distinct CDR3 sequences. The ten largest clones add up to around 1.9% of the sample.

Sequencing was done on a sample of blood. This sequence was found in a human donor with ulcerative colitis or Crohn's disease, or a healthy co-twin of an affected twin (not recorded which). Here the chain combines TRBV7-8 and TRBJ2-5; TCRdb's assignment of TRBD1 cannot be checked, as there is no DNA. The CDR3 here reads CASTPEYQETQYF.